The source of this TCR beta chain is a study of T cell changes during pregnancy in multiple sclerosis. Data came from immunoSEQ multiplex PCR; TCRdb stores just in-frame clones and leaves some out. The data contain approximately 120,000 clones, about 95% of them singletons. Germline CDR1 is SGHVS and CDR2 is FQNEAQ. The germline V and J ends were trimmed by 4 bases and 10 bases, with 20 bases remaining between them. CDR3 length equals 15 residues. The chain links TRBV7-8 to TRBJ2-1, with TRBD2 as a possible D gene (6 bases). This receptor was identified in a female donor with multiple sclerosis, enrolled in a pregnancy study. The input for sequencing was peripheral blood, taken after pregnancy. The CDR3 is CASSSWSGSDGEQFF. In DNA, the CDR3 is TGTGCCAGCAGCTCCTGGAGCGGGTCCGACGGCGAGCAGTTCTTC.